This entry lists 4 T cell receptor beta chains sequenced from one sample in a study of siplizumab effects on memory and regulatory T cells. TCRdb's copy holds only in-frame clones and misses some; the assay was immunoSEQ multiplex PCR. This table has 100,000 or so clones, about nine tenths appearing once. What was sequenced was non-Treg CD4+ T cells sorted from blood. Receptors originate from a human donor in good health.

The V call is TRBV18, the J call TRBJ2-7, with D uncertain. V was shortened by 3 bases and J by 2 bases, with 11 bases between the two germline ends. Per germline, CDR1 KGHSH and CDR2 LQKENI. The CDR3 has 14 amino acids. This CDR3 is CASSPVRITYEQYF. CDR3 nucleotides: TGTGCCAGCTCACCGGTAAGAATCACCTACGAGCAGTACTTC.

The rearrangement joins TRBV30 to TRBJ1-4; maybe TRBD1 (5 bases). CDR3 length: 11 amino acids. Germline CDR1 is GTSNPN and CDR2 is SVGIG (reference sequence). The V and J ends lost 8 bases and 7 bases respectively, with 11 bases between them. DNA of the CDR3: TGTGCCCAGGAGAGGGGTGAAAAACTGTTTTTT. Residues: CAQERGEKLFF.

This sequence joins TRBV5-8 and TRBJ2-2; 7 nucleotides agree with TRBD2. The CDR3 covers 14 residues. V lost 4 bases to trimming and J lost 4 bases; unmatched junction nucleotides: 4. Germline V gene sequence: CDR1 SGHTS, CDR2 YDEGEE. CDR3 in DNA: TGTGCCAGCAGCCGGACTAGGAGCACCGGGGAGCTGTTTTTT. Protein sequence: CASSRTRSTGELFF. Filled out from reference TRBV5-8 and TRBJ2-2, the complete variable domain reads EAGVTQSPTHLIKTRGQQATLRCSPISGHTSVYWYQQALGLGLQFLLWYDEGEERNRGNFPPRFSGRQFPNYSSELNVNALELEDSALYLCASSRTRSTGELFFGEGSRLTVL.

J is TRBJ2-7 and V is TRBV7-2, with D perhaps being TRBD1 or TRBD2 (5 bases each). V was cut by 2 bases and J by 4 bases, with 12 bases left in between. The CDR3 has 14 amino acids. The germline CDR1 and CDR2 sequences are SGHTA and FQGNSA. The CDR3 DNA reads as TGTGCCAGCAGCTTAACACGGGACCAATACGAGCAGTACTTC. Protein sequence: CASSLTRDQYEQYF.